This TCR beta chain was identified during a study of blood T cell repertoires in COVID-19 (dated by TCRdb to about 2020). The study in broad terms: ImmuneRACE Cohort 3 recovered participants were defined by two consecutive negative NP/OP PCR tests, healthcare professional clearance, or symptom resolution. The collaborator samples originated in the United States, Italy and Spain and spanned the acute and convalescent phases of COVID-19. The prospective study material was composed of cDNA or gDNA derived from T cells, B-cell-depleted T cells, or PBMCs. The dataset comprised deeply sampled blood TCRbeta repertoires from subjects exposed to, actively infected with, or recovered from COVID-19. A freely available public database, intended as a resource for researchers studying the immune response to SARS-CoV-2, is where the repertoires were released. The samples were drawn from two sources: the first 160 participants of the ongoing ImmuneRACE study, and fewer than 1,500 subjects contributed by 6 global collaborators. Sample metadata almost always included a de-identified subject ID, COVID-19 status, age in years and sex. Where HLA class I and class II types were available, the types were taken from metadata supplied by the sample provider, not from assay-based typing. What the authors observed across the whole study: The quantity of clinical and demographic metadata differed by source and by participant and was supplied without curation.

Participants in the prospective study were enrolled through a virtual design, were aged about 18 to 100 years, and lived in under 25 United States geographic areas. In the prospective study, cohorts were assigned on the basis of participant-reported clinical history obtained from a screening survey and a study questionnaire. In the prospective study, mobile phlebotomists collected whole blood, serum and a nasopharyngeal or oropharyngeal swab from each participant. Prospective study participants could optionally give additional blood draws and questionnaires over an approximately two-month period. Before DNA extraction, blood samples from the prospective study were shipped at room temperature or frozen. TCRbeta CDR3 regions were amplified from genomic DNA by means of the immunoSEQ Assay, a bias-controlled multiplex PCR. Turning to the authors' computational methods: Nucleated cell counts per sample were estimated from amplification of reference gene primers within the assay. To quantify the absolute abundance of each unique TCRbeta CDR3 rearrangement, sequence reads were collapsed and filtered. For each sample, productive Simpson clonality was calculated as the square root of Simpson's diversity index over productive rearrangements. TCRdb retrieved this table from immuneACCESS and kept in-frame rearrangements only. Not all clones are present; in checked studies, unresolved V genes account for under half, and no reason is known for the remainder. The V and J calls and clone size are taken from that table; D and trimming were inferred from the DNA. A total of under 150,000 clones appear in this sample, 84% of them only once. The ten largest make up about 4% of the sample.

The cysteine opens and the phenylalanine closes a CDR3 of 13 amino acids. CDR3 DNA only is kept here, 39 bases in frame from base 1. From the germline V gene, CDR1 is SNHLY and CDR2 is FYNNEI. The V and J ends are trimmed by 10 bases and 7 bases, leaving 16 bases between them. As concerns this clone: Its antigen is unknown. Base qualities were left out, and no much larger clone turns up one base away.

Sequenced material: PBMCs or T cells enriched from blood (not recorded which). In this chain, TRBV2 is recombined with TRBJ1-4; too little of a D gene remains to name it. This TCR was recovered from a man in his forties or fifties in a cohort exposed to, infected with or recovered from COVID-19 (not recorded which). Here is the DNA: TGTGCCACCAAAGGTCTGGGAGGTGAAAAACTGTTTTTT. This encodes CATKGLGGEKLFF.